This section outlines one T cell receptor (beta chain) sequence together with its context. The data belong to a study of blood T cell repertoires in COVID-19. Study background: The analysed material was cDNA or gDNA that came from T cells, B-cell-depleted T cells, or PBMCs.

V shed 6 bases, J shed 6 bases, and the junction held 4 bases outside the gene matches. CDR3 length: 13 amino acids. Germline V lookup: CDR1 MNHEY, CDR2 SMNVEV (reference sequence). Per the authors' pipeline: Amplification from reference gene primers served as the basis for estimated nucleated cell counts. Data came from immunoSEQ multiplex PCR; TCRdb stores just in-frame clones and leaves some out. D and trimming come from the DNA, and the V and J calls and clone size come from that table. The sample includes some 250,000 clones, 70% to 90% seen only once; the top ten take less than 8%. The receptor was derived from a man aged 60 to 75 with acute or convalescent COVID-19. The gene calls are TRBV27 and TRBJ1-5; 8 nucleotides align to TRBD1. What was sequenced was peripheral blood. In DNA, the CDR3 is TGTGCCAGCAGGCCCGACAGGGGTCAGCCCCAGCATTTT. This gives the protein CASRPDRGQPQHF.